This is a list of T cell receptor beta chains from one sample in a study of T cells in Graves' hyperthyroidism and ophthalmopathy. Each CDR3 protein gets one entry after TCRdb re-called the multiplex PCR reads with MiXCR. Seen here are hundreds of thousands of distinct CDR3 sequences, 20% to 25% observed once, and the top ten hold approximately 30%. Sequencing was done on a sample of blood. The receptors derive from a man aged 40-55 years with Graves' hyperthyroidism that later progressed to Graves' ophthalmopathy. The CDR3 runs from the conserved cysteine through the conserved F or W. The order of the fields is V gene, J gene, clone size, D gene, CDR3 protein, CDR3 DNA. The D gene is left open where the match is weak. Rows may omit the clone size; those that give it use once, few, many or a size class.

TRBV7-2	TRBJ2-5	NA	NA	CASSPYLVRETQYF	TGTGCCAGCAGCCCCTACCTAGTCAGGGAGACCCAGTACTTC
TRBV19	TRBJ1-3	NA	NA	CASRLNSGNTIYF	TGTGCCAGTAGACTAAACTCTGGAAACACCATATATTTT
TRBV20-1	TRBJ1-2	NA	TRBD1	CSADRGLGYGYTF	TGCAGTGCTGACAGGGGGCTCGGCTATGGCTACACCTTC
TRBV30	TRBJ2-5	few	NA	CAWSATQGGHETQYF	TGTGCCTGGAGTGCGACTCAGGGAGGACACGAGACCCAGTACTTC
TRBV29-1	TRBJ1-2	NA	NA	CSVGVSPNYGYTF	TGCAGCGTCGGGGTCAGCCCCAACTATGGCTACACCTTC
TRBV30	TRBJ2-4	few	NA	CAWSVWGTKNIQYF	TGTGCCTGGAGTGTATGGGGGACCAAAAACATTCAGTACTTC
TRBV28	TRBJ2-4	many	NA	CASRNSGLAKNIQYF	TGTGCCAGCAGAAACAGCGGTCTAGCCAAAAACATTCAGTACTTC
TRBV19	TRBJ2-5	NA	NA	CASSRRQTQETQYF	TGTGCCAGTAGTAGGAGACAGACCCAAGAGACCCAGTACTTC
TRBV20-1	TRBJ1-5	many	NA	CSASRGGSANQPQHF	TGCAGTGCTAGCCGAGGGGGATCGGCCAATCAGCCCCAGCATTTT
TRBV12-3/TRBV12-4	TRBJ1-1	few	NA	CASSLRGYEQYFGPGTEAFF	NA
TRBV6-1	TRBJ2-5	NA	TRBD1	CASTNGQGAGETQYF	TGTGCCAGCACAAACGGACAGGGGGCGGGGGAGACCCAGTACTTC
TRBV3-1	TRBJ2-1	few	TRBD2	CASSPKETSGRAGYEQFF	TGTGCCAGCAGCCCAAAAGAGACTAGCGGGAGGGCTGGGTATGAGCAGTTCTTC
TRBV20-1	TRBJ2-7	many	TRBD1	CSARDSGTGAYEQYF	TGCAGTGCTAGAGATTCCGGGACAGGGGCCTACGAGCAGTACTTC
TRBV20-1	TRBJ1-1	many	NA	CSARDLRGLNTEAFF	TGCAGTGCTAGAGATCTTCGGGGATTGAACACTGAAGCTTTCTTT
TRBV18	TRBJ1-3	many	NA	CASSPPGFLSGNAIYF	TGTGCCAGCTCACCACCGGGGTTCCTCTCTGGAAACGCCATATATTTT
TRBV20-1	TRBJ1-5	many	NA	CSARDSQGGQPQHF	TGCAGTGCTAGAGATAGTCAGGGCGGTCAGCCCCAGCATTTT
TRBV12-3/TRBV12-4	TRBJ2-5	many	TRBD2	CASSHPSGSRPQYF	TGTGCCAGCAGTCACCCTAGCGGGAGTCGTCCCCAGTACTTC
TRBV12-3/TRBV12-4	TRBJ2-5	NA	NA	CASSFSGQRGETQYF	TGTGCCAGCAGTTTTTCAGGACAACGGGGGGAGACCCAGTACTTC
TRBV18	TRBJ1-1	many	TRBD1	CASSPPGQGAMNTEAFF	TGTGCCAGCTCACCTCCGGGACAGGGGGCCATGAACACTGAAGCTTTCTTT
TRBV5-1	TRBJ1-2	NA	NA	CASSFGQGLGYGYTF	TGCGCCAGCAGCTTCGGTCAGGGCCTCGGCTATGGCTACACCTTC
TRBV30	TRBJ1-5	NA	NA	CAWSQGVNQPQHF	TGTGCCTGGAGCCAGGGTGTAAATCAGCCCCAGCATTTT
TRBV28	TRBJ1-2	NA	TRBD1	CASSLPTGGYGYTF	TGTGCCAGCAGTCTCCCGACAGGGGGCTATGGCTACACCTTC
TRBV28	TRBJ1-2	NA	NA	CASSLTAYGYTF	TGTGCCAGCAGTCTGACAGCCTATGGCTACACCTTC
TRBV12-3/TRBV12-4	TRBJ2-2	many	NA	CASSSRARLANTGELFF	TGTGCCAGCAGTTCTCGGGCCCGACTAGCGAACACCGGGGAGCTGTTTTTT
TRBV7-9	TRBJ1-1	many	NA	CASSLDGARMNTEAFF	TGTGCCAGCAGCTTAGACGGAGCACGAATGAACACTGAAGCTTTCTTT
TRBV2	TRBJ1-2	NA	NA	CASVLDGYGYTF	TGTGCCAGCGTCCTAGACGGGTACGGCTACACCTTC
TRBV5-1	TRBJ2-5	many	TRBD2	CASSLGLAGGEETQYF	TGCGCCAGCAGCTTGGGTCTAGCGGGAGGGGAAGAGACCCAGTACTTC
TRBV12-3/TRBV12-4	TRBJ1-1	many	NA	CASSLGVNTEAFF	TGTGCCAGCAGTTTGGGGGTGAACACTGAAGCTTTCTTT
TRBV10-2	TRBJ2-2	many	NA	CASSESVQTGELFF	TGCGCCAGCAGTGAGTCGGTCCAGACCGGGGAGCTGTTTTTT
TRBV11-3	TRBJ2-2	many	NA	CASSQEGLTTGRLFF	TGTGCCAGCAGCCAAGAGGGACTTACTACCGGGCGGCTGTTTTTT
TRBV7-3	TRBJ2-6	NA	TRBD2	CASSRIASGGPISGANVLTF	TGTGCCAGCAGCAGAATCGCTAGCGGGGGACCGATCTCTGGGGCCAACGTCCTGACTTTC
TRBV30	TRBJ1-5	many	TRBD1	CAWSSQTGGQPQHF	TGTGCCTGGAGTTCGCAGACAGGGGGTCAGCCCCAGCATTTT
TRBV7-8	TRBJ2-7	NA	NA	CASSFADSLYEQYF	TGTGCCAGCAGCTTTGCCGACAGCCTCTACGAGCAGTACTTC
TRBV12-3/TRBV12-4	TRBJ2-7	NA	NA	CASSSGTQGQYF	TGTGCCAGCAGTTCAGGGACCCAGGGGCAGTACTTC
TRBV7-9	TRBJ2-5	many	NA	CASSVPTRVEETQYF	TGTGCCAGCAGTGTACCTACGCGGGTTGAGGAGACCCAGTACTTC
TRBV30	TRBJ1-6	few	TRBD1	CAWSGTGYSPLHF	TGTGCCTGGAGTGGGACAGGGTATTCACCCCTCCACTTT
TRBV5-1	TRBJ1-1	many	TRBD1	CASSDGQAYTEAFF	TGCGCCAGCAGCGACGGACAGGCTTACACTGAAGCTTTCTTT
TRBV6-5	TRBJ1-2	NA	NA	CASSYDGGGLYGYTF	TGTGCCAGCAGTTACGACGGGGGGGGTTTGTATGGCTACACCTTC
TRBV14	TRBJ2-5	many	NA	CASSQAAGTFRETQYF	TGTGCCAGCAGCCAGGCCGCCGGGACATTCAGGGAGACCCAGTACTTC
TRBV20-1	TRBJ1-1	NA	NA	CSARDRQGSVNTEAFF	TGCAGTGCTAGAGATCGTCAGGGATCGGTGAACACTGAAGCTTTCTTT
TRBV20-1	TRBJ2-7	many	TRBD2	CSALAGAGSEQYF	TGCAGTGCCTTAGCGGGAGCGGGTAGCGAGCAGTACTTC
TRBV12-3/TRBV12-4	TRBJ2-7	many	TRBD2	CASSLHSGRAYEQYF	TGTGCCAGCAGTTTACATAGCGGGAGGGCCTACGAGCAGTACTTC
TRBV12-5	TRBJ2-2	many	TRBD2	CASAGLADTGELFF	TGTGCTAGTGCAGGACTAGCGGACACCGGGGAGCTGTTTTTT
TRBV6-4	TRBJ1-2	NA	NA	CASRNKGGYTF	TGTGCCAGCAGGAACAAAGGTGGCTACACCTTC
TRBV5-1	TRBJ2-5	many	TRBD2	CASSLRREEAETQYF	TGCGCCAGCAGCTTGAGGCGGGAGGAGGCGGAGACCCAGTACTTC